Below, 23 T cell receptor beta chains from the same sample are listed, as sequenced in a study of tumor-infiltrating lymphocytes in primary liver carcinoma. Synthesis of TCR beta cDNA was carried out from 450 to 650 ng total RNA with a constant-region primer. The TCR beta library was amplified through three nested multiplex PCR rounds in a modified ARM-PCR procedure. The study ran its first two PCR rounds for nine to ten cycles each, using TRBV1-TRBV30 forward primers and a C-beta reverse primer. MiXCR was run by TCRdb on the multiplex PCR reads, yielding one entry per CDR3 protein. Among about 190,000 distinct CDR3 sequences listed, 70% to 90% were seen once. Scientists recovered RNA and DNA together from approximately 20-30 mg of unsorted bulk tissue. Sequencing was carried out using tumor tissue from primary liver carcinoma. All receptors come from a man aged 35-49 years with primary liver carcinoma and hepatitis B virus infection.

Points on this clonotype: The junction differs from germline at one of its ends, possibly a read error. The chain recombines TRBV6-5 with TRBJ2-1, with D perhaps TRBD1 or TRBD2 (5 bases each). The CDR3 contains 11 residues. CDR1 and CDR2 from the germline V gene are MNHEY and SVGAGI. CDR3 DNA: TGTGCCAGCTGTCGGGGCTATGAGCAGCTCTTC. As protein: CASCRGYEQLF.

Concerning this clonotype itself: This sequence may be a read error, since a much larger clone differs from it by one base. J is TRBJ2-3 and V is TRBV5-1, with D unresolved. V lost 0 bases to trimming and J lost 4 bases, with 9 bases between them. This CDR3 contains 14 residues. Looked up from germline, CDR1 is SGHRS and CDR2 is YFSETQ. The CDR3 loop reads CASSLDRNADTQYF. The CDR3 region has the DNA TGCGCCAGCAGCTTGGACCGTAACGCAGATACGCAGTATTTT.

Details on this clonotype: The germline gene is not matched at one end of the junction; a read error may be the cause. This chain connects TRBV7-3 to TRBJ2-2, with a tentative D call TRBD2 (5 bases). The CDR3 length is 15 residues. Germline CDR1 is SGHTA and CDR2 is FQGTGA. CDR3 loop: CASSSLAGNTGELLF. For the CDR3, the DNA is TGTGCCAGCAGCTCTTTGGCAGGAAACACCGGGGAGCTGTTATTT.

This CDR3 reads CASNPGLAGRDKKYF. CDR3 coding DNA: TGTGCCAGCAACCCAGGACTAGCGGGAAGAGATAAGAAGTATTTT. This sequence joins TRBV6-5 and TRBJ2-3; TRBD2 matches at 12 bases. This CDR3 has 15 amino acids. V lost 7 bases, J lost 13 bases, and 15 bases stayed unmatched. CDR1 is MNHEY, CDR2 SVGAGI, per germline.

This clonotype has more than one count but fewer than ten. As the CDR3 is not closed by the conserved phenylalanine or tryptophan, this likely results from a read error. The chain uses TRBV29-1 and TRBJ2-7; D is perhaps TRBD1 or TRBD2 (5 bases each). This CDR3 comprises 16 residues. Trimming shortened V by 7 bases and J by 7 bases, and 29 bases separated the two germline ends. From germline, CDR1 is SQVTM and CDR2 ANQGSEA. The CDR3 sequence: CSAMTSGTGTPYEQYC. CDR3 nucleotide sequence: TGCAGCGCCATGACATCTGGGACCGGCACTCCATATGAGCAGTACTGC.

The sample holds a few counts of this clonotype. The chain is built from TRBV7-3 and TRBJ2-2, with D possibly TRBD2 on 5 matching bases. The CDR3 length is 14 residues. Looked up from germline, CDR1 is SGHTA and CDR2 is FQGTGA. The germline V and J ends were trimmed by 5 bases and 5 bases, with 12 bases remaining between them. In DNA, the CDR3 is TGTGCCAGCAGCCTCCGGCGCGGGACCGGGGAGCTGTTTTTT. It yields the protein CASSLRRGTGELFF.

As for this clonotype: As the CDR3 is not closed by the conserved phenylalanine or tryptophan, this likely results from a read error. The DNA is omitted, as the CDR3 cannot be located on it reliably, and the CDR3 follows TCRdb's listing. This sequence joins TRBV6-2 or TRBV6-3 and TRBJ2-1; the table gives TRBD1 as D, unverified against the DNA. Germline V gene sequence: CDR1 MNHEY, CDR2 SVGEGT. Including both end residues, the CDR3 is 15 amino acids long. CDR3 protein: CASSPLNGAYNEQIL.

Concerning this clonotype: The junction shows a germline mismatch at one end, possibly a read error. This rearrangement joins TRBV11-2 to TRBJ1-4, with D maybe TRBD1 (6 bases). The CDR3 length is 15 residues. Germline V gives CDR1 SGHAT, CDR2 FQNNGV. CDR3 nucleotide sequence: TGTGCAAGCAGCTTAAACCCGTCAGGGGTTGAAAAACTGTTTTTT. It is translated as CASSLNPSGVEKLFF. The complete variable domain, with remaining parts taken from reference TRBV11-2 and TRBJ1-4, reads EAGVAQSPRYKIIEKRQSVAFWCNPISGHATLYWYQQILGQGPKLLIQFQNNGVVDDSQLPKDRFSAERLKGVDSTLKIQPAKLEDSAVYLCASSLNPSGVEKLFFGSGTQLSVL.

Worth noting for this clonotype: Sequence at one end of the junction differs from germline and may be a read error. The chain couples TRBV6-6 to TRBJ2-5; no clear D. Germline V gene lookup returns CDR1 MNHNY and CDR2 SVGAGI (reference sequence). The CDR3 contains 12 residues. The CDR3 protein is CASSPVVETKYF. The CDR3 DNA sequence: TGTGCCAGCAGCCCTGTCGTGGAGACCAAGTACTTC.

The chain has TRBV19 and TRBJ1-1; D is ambiguous. The germline CDR1 and CDR2 sequences are LNHDA and SQIVND (reference sequence). V lost 2 bases to trimming and J lost 1 base, with 8 bases between them. The CDR3 consists of 14 residues. The CDR3 nucleotides read TGTGCCAGTAGTATAACAGCGGCGAACACTGAAGCTTTCTTT. Amino acid sequence: CASSITAANTEAFF. The complete variable domain, with remaining parts taken from reference TRBV19 and TRBJ1-1, reads DGGITQSPKYLFRKEGQNVTLSCEQNLNHDAMYWYRQDPGQGLRLIYYSQIVNDFQKGDIAEGYSVSREKKESFPLTVTSAQKNPTAFYLCASSITAANTEAFFGQGTRLTVV.

A remark on this clonotype: Likely a read error: the CDR3 ends without its conserved phenylalanine or tryptophan. The rearrangement joins TRBV4-1 to TRBJ1-3, with TRBD1 as a possible D gene (6 bases). There are 17 residues in the CDR3. Germline V gene sequence: CDR1 MGHRA, CDR2 YSYEKL. V dropped 2 bases and J dropped 1 base, with 15 bases sitting between them. CDR3 amino acids: CASSQLRTAVSGNTIYS. CDR3 sequence (DNA): TGCGCCAGCAGCCAACTAAGGACAGCAGTTTCTGGAAACACCATATATTCT.

In regard to this clonotype: At one end the junction does not follow the germline gene, possibly because of a read error. The chain combines TRBV5-4 with TRBJ2-1; D possibly matches TRBD1 or TRBD2 (5 bases each). This CDR3 is 14 amino acids long. CDR1 and CDR2 (germline): SGHNT, YYREEE (reference sequence). The CDR3 here is CTSSLRDPTNERFF. CDR3 DNA: TGTACCAGCAGCCTCCGGGACCCTACCAATGAGCGGTTCTTC.

As concerns this clonotype: At one of its ends the junction is not consistent with the germline gene, which may arise from a read error. J is TRBJ2-1 and V is TRBV11-2; D unresolved. Looked up from germline, CDR1 is SGHAT and CDR2 is FQNNGV. CDR3 length: 13 residues. In DNA form, the CDR3 reads TGTGTCAGCAACTCAGAACTATACAATGAGCAGTTCTTC. It yields the protein CVSNSELYNEQFF.

CDR3 coding DNA: TGCAGCGTCCATCAACCTCAGGGAGGTAGTGAAGCTTTCTTT. The encoded protein is CSVHQPQGGSEAFF. The chain recombines TRBV29-1 with TRBJ1-1, with D tentatively TRBD1 (5 bases). Germline CDR1 reads SQVTM; CDR2 reads ANQGSEA. V lost 6 bases and J 7 bases, leaving 21 bases between the germline ends. The CDR3 is made up of 14 amino acids.

Worth noting for this clonotype: The junction shows a germline mismatch at one end, possibly a read error. The rearrangement joins TRBV5-1 to TRBJ2-5, with a possible D match to TRBD2 (6 bases). Germline CDR1 is SGHRS and CDR2 is YFSETQ. The CDR3 runs 15 residues. The CDR3 spells CASGLARTTEETQYF. The CDR3 coding sequence is TGCGCCAGCGGCTTGGCGAGGACTACCGAGGAGACCCAATACTTC. Full variable domain (remainder filled in from reference TRBV5-1 and TRBJ2-5): KAGVTQTPRYLIKTRGQQVTLSCSPISGHRSVSWYQQTPGQGLQFLFEYFSETQRNKGNFPGRFSGRQFSNSRSEMNVSTLELGDSALYLCASGLARTTEETQYFGPGTRLLVL.

The chain joins TRBV29-1 to TRBJ2-7; 7 positions agree with TRBD2. The CDR3 runs 14 residues. Germline V CDR1 and CDR2: SQVTM, ANQGSEA. V shed 6 bases, J shed 3 bases, and the junction held 11 bases outside the gene matches. The CDR3 spells CSVKLGSSGYEQYF. CDR3 coding DNA: TGCAGCGTGAAACTCGGGTCTAGCGGCTACGAGCAGTACTTC.

Worth noting for this clonotype: Mismatch with germline at one junction end may stem from a read error. The V and J genes are TRBV4-3 and TRBJ1-2; TRBD1 is a possible D gene (6 bases). CDR3 length: 15 residues. Germline-derived CDR1 and CDR2 are LGHNA and YSLEER. The CDR3, as DNA: TGCGCCAACAGCCAAGGTACGCGGGGGCCTCATGGCTACACCTTC. As protein: CANSQGTRGPHGYTF.

In the case of this clonotype: Relative to the germline gene, one junction end is altered; a read error may explain this. The V and J genes are TRBV5-1 and TRBJ2-5; no clear D gene. Germline V gene lookup returns CDR1 SGHRS and CDR2 YFSETQ. This CDR3 is built from 14 residues. CDR3 in amino acids: CASSLELHQETEYF. The CDR3 DNA sequence: TGCGCCAGCAGCTTGGAGCTCCATCAAGAGACCGAGTACTTC. The complete variable domain, with remaining parts taken from reference TRBV5-1 and TRBJ2-5, reads KAGVTQTPRYLIKTRGQQVTLSCSPISGHRSVSWYQQTPGQGLQFLFEYFSETQRNKGNFPGRFSGRQFSNSRSEMNVSTLELGDSALYLCASSLELHQETEYFGPGTRLLVL.

This clonotype occurred many times. The V and J genes are TRBV28 and TRBJ1-1; TRBD1 matches at 8 bases. Germline CDR1 and CDR2: MDHEN and SYDVKM. Trimming cost V 2 bases and J 3 bases; bases outside gene matches: 8. The CDR3 is 16 residues long. CDR3 loop: CASSLPNGQGHTEAFF. DNA of the CDR3: TGTGCCAGCAGTTTACCAAATGGACAGGGACACACTGAAGCTTTCTTT.

A word on this clonotype: A clone one base away is much larger, so this may be a read error. The chain has TRBV24-1 and TRBJ1-2; D is unclear. The CDR3 is made up of 13 amino acids. V was clipped by 6 bases and J by 8 bases, with 15 bases between them. CDR1 and CDR2 (germline): KGHDR, SFDVKD. CDR3 bases: TGTGCCACCAGTCCCTCGAAACAGAACGGCTACACCTTC. It is translated as CATSPSKQNGYTF.

Regarding this clonotype: A read error is likely, as this CDR3 ends without the conserved phenylalanine or tryptophan. This sequence joins TRBV11-3 and TRBJ2-1; D may be TRBD2 (5 bases). The CDR3 is 16 amino acids. Per germline, CDR1 SGHNT and CDR2 YENEEA. CDR3 sequence: CASNLGIARGRSEQFS. DNA of the CDR3: TGTGCCAGCAACTTAGGTATAGCGAGAGGGCGAAGTGAGCAGTTCTCC.

This clonotype occurred once. One end of the junction does not line up with germline, which may come from a read error. The chain carries TRBV5-1 and TRBJ2-2; a possible D gene is TRBD1 (6 bases). The CDR3 spans 15 residues. The V gene's germline CDR1 is SGHRS and CDR2 YFSETQ. CDR3 residues: CARSNRVPNTGELFF. The CDR3 coding sequence is TGCGCCAGGAGCAACAGGGTCCCGAACACCGGGGAGCTGTTTTTC.

A word on this clonotype: The junction and the germline gene differ at one end; a read error may be behind it. The chain recombines TRBV11-1 with TRBJ2-7; 7 bases line up with TRBD1. The CDR3 is made up of 13 amino acids. Germline V CDR1 and CDR2: SGHAT, FQDESV (reference sequence). CDR3 nucleotide sequence: TGCGCCAGCAGGGGGAAGCGATCCTACAATCAGTACTTC. It yields the protein CASRGKRSYNQYF.